The present TCR beta chain was sequenced within a study of blood T cell repertoires in COVID-19. Study overall: Sites in the United States, Italy and Spain provided acute and convalescent COVID-19 samples. PBMCs, B-cell-depleted T cells, or T cells provided the cDNA or gDNA that made up the material.

Trimming pared 0 bases from V and 3 bases from J, leaving 10 bases between. CDR1 and CDR2 (germline): SGHNT, YYREEE (reference sequence). The CDR3 is 15 residues long. Per the original data handling: From reference gene primer amplification, estimates of nucleated cell counts were derived. Clones were sequenced by immunoSEQ multiplex PCR, and TCRdb holds only the in-frame ones, with some missing. The V and J calls and the clone size are those of that table, but D and trimming were determined from the DNA. The sample has 130,000 to 150,000 clones; roughly 77% are singletons. In Seattle, patients joined the study during active infection and were tracked longitudinally.

V and J are TRBV5-4 and TRBJ1-3; the D is unclear. This TCR came from a woman between 65 and 79 years old with COVID-19, enrolled during active disease. The material sequenced was peripheral blood. The CDR3 bases are TGTGCCAGCAGCTTGGGCGGCACCCATGGAAACACCATATATTTT. Translating gives CASSLGGTHGNTIYF.